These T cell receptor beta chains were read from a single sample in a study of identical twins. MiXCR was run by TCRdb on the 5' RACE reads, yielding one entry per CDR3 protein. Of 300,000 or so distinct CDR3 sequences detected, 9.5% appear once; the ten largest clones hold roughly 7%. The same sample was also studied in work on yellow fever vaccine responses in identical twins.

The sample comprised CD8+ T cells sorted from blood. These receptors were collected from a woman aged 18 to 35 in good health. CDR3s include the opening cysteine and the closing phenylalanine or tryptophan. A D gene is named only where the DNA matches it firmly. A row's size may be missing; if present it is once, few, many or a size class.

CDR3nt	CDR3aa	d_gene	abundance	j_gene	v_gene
TGTGCCGGAAGCGTCGGGACAGACTACAATGAGCAGTTCTTC	CAGSVGTDYNEQFF	TRBD1	NA	TRBJ2-1	TRBV6-2/TRBV6-3
TGTGCCAGCAGTTACGCGGTCGGAACCTACGAGCAGTACTTC	CASSYAVGTYEQYF	NA	NA	TRBJ2-7	TRBV6-2/TRBV6-3
TGTGCCAGCAGCTTAACTAGCGGGGTTTCAGATACGCAGTATTTT	CASSLTSGVSDTQYF	TRBD2	few	TRBJ2-3	TRBV7-2
TGCAGTGCTTTGACTAGCGGGGTTGCCGGGGAGCTGTTTTTT	CSALTSGVAGELFF	TRBD2	few	TRBJ2-2	TRBV20-1
TGTGCCAGCAGCTCTGACAGGGTCTCCTACGAGCAGTACTTC	CASSSDRVSYEQYF	TRBD1	few	TRBJ2-7	TRBV5-5
TGCAGTGCCAGGAACTTTTTGGGAGACCCGAACACCGGGGAGCTGTTTTTT	CSARNFLGDPNTGELFF	NA	many	TRBJ2-2	TRBV20-1
TGCGCCAGCAGTTGGACAGGGGGCGCGGGGAACGAGCAGTACTTC	CASSWTGGAGNEQYF	TRBD1	many	TRBJ2-7	TRBV5-1
TGCAGCGTTGATATTTTGGATAGCTACACCTTC	CSVDILDSYTF	NA	many	TRBJ1-2	TRBV29-1
TGCGCCAGCAGCCAAGATTGGGTAGGAGAGACCCAGTACTTC	CASSQDWVGETQYF	NA	few	TRBJ2-5	TRBV4-3
TGTGCCTGGAGCCTGAGCACAGATACGCAGTATTTT	CAWSLSTDTQYF	NA	many	TRBJ2-3	TRBV30
TGTGCCAGCAGCCAAGATGGGGGAGCGCACACTGAAGCTTTCTTT	CASSQDGGAHTEAFF	NA	NA	TRBJ1-1	TRBV4-2
TGTGCCAGCAGCGTAGATACAGGGGTAGTCAATGAGCAGTTCTTC	CASSVDTGVVNEQFF	TRBD1	many	TRBJ2-1	TRBV9
TGTGCCAGCAGTTTGATTGAGGTCCTGGGACTTTCTTACAATGAGCAGTTCTTC	CASSLIEVLGLSYNEQFF	NA	many	TRBJ2-1	TRBV28
TGTGCCAGCAGGCCTAGGGGGACAGAGACCCAGTACTTC	CASRPRGTETQYF	NA	few	TRBJ2-5	TRBV7-9
TGTGCCTGGAGTCTTGGTAGTCACGAGCAGTACTTC	CAWSLGSHEQYF	NA	few	TRBJ2-7	TRBV30
TGTGCCAGCAGTCCAGAGACAGGCACCCTTAACTATGGCTACACCTTC	CASSPETGTLNYGYTF	NA	many	TRBJ1-2	TRBV28
TGTGCCTGGAATAGTGGGGAGTACGAGCAGTACTTC	CAWNSGEYEQYF	NA	NA	TRBJ2-7	TRBV30
TGCGCCAGCAGCCAAGAATGGCTAGCGGGAGGGCGGGTAGATACGCAGTATTTT	CASSQEWLAGGRVDTQYF	TRBD2	few	TRBJ2-3	TRBV4-3
TGCGCCAGCAGCCCACGCGCGGTTGGGGCGGTCATGTTGGGCTACACCTTC	CASSPRAVGAVMLGYTF	NA	many	TRBJ1-2	TRBV5-1
TGTGCCAGCAGCCCCCCCGATCCCAGGCTAGCGGGGGCCTCTATGGGTTCCTACAATGAGCAGTTCTTC	CASSPPDPRLAGASMGSYNEQFF	TRBD2	many	TRBJ2-1	TRBV4-2
TGTGCCAGCAGTCTTCTCCGCCCCGGGGAGCTGTTTTTT	CASSLLRPGELFF	NA	few	TRBJ2-2	TRBV27
TGTGCCAGCAGCCCCTCAGGGGAACGTTCGTGGGGGGCCAACGTCCTGACTTTC	CASSPSGERSWGANVLTF	NA	few	TRBJ2-6	TRBV12-3/TRBV12-4
TGTGCCTGGAGTCAGGATATGAACACTGAAGCTTTCTTT	CAWSQDMNTEAFF	NA	few	TRBJ1-1	TRBV30
TGCAGTGCTAGAACTCTGGACAACGTCAGCAATGGCTACACCTTC	CSARTLDNVSNGYTF	NA	NA	TRBJ1-2	TRBV20-1
TGTGCCAGCAGTCATACAGGGGATTCGGCCTATGGCTACACCTTC	CASSHTGDSAYGYTF	TRBD1	NA	TRBJ1-2	TRBV9
TGTGCCAGCAGCTCGGGACAGAAGTACGAGCAGTACTTC	CASSSGQKYEQYF	TRBD1	many	TRBJ2-7	TRBV7-9
TGTGCCAGCAGTGACCGGGACAGGGCTACTAGAGAGACCCAGTACTTC	CASSDRDRATRETQYF	TRBD1	few	TRBJ2-5	TRBV5-6
TGCAGCGCCACCAATCCTGAGCAGAGCTCCTACGAGCAGTACTTC	CSATNPEQSSYEQYF	NA	few	TRBJ2-7	TRBV29-1
TGTGCCAGCAGCGTAGGGGGTCTGGGATCTTACGAGCAGTACTTC	CASSVGGLGSYEQYF	NA	many	TRBJ2-7	TRBV9
TGTGCCAGCAGTTACTCAGGACAGGGGAACGAGCAGTACTTC	CASSYSGQGNEQYF	TRBD1	many	TRBJ2-7	TRBV6-5
TGTGCCAGTAGTATAGTCGCAGGGAATCAGCCCCAGCATTTT	CASSIVAGNQPQHF	NA	few	TRBJ1-5	TRBV19